This T cell receptor beta chain was obtained from a study of T cells after yellow fever vaccination. Study results and caveats: The booster response re-showed most primary clones: approximately 95% CD4, more than 80% CD8.

This clonotype was detected a few times. What it binds is not known. 5'RACE template switching produced TCR cDNA carrying a universal primer site and UMIs. MiXCR, run by TCRdb on the 5' RACE reads, gives a single entry per CDR3 protein. The sample lists roughly 400,000 distinct CDR3 sequences; 15% to 20% were seen once. This receptor was identified in a man younger than 35 who received the YFV17D yellow fever vaccine. The sample in question was PBMCs, obtained before the yellow fever booster vaccination.

The CDR3 reads CASSLGALRTNEKLFF. The CDR3 nucleotides are TGTGCCAGCAGCCTCGGGGCACTTAGGACTAATGAAAAACTGTTTTTT. The V gene is TRBV12-3 or TRBV12-4, the J gene TRBJ1-4, with D maybe TRBD1 (5 bases). The CDR3 covers 16 residues. V lost 6 bases and J lost 2, with 16 bases in between.